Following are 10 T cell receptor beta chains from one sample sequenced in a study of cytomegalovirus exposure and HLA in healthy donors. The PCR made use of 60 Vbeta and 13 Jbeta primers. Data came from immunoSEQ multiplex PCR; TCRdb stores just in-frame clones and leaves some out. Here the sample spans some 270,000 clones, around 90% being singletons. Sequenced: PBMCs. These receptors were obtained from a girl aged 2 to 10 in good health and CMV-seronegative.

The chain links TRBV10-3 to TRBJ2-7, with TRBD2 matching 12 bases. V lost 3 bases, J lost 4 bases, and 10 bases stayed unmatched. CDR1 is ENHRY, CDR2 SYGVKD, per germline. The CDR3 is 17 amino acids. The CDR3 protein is CAISDHPGTSGLYEQYF. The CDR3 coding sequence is TGTGCCATCAGTGACCACCCCGGGACTAGCGGGCTATACGAGCAGTACTTC.

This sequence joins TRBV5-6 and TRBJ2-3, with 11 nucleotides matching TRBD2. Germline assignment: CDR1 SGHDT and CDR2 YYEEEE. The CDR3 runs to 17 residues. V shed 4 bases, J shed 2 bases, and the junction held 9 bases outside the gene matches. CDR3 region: CASSQERLAGFTDTQYF. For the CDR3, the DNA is TGTGCCAGCAGCCAAGAGAGACTAGCGGGATTCACAGATACGCAGTATTTT.

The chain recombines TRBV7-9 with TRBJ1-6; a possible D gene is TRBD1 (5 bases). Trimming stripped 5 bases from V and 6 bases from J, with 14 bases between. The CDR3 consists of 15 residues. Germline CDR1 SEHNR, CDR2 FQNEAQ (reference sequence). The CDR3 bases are TGTGCCAGCAGCACCCGACCAGGGATTAATTCACCCCTCCACTTT. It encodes CASSTRPGINSPLHF.

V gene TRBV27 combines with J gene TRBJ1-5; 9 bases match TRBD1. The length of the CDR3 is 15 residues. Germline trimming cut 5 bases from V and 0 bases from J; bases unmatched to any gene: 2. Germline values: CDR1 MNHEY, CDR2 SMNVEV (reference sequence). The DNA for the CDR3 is TGTGCCAGCAGTGGGACAGGGATTAGCAATCAGCCCCAGCATTTT. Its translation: CASSGTGISNQPQHF.

CDR3: CASSERDRGEETQYF. Here the CDR3 DNA reads TGCGCCAGCAGTGAAAGGGACAGGGGGGAAGAGACCCAGTACTTC. The V and J genes are TRBV5-1 and TRBJ2-5; TRBD1 aligns across 11 bases. This CDR3 is 15 amino acids long. V trimming: 5 bases; J trimming: 3 bases; junction bases outside the gene matches: 6. Germline V gene sequence: CDR1 SGHRS, CDR2 YFSETQ.

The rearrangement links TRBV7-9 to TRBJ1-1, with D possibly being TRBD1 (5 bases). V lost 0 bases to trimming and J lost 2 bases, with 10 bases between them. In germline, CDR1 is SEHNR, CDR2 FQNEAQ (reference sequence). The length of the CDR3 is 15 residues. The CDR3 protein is CASSLAAGGNTEAFF. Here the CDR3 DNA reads TGTGCCAGCAGCTTAGCGGCCGGGGGTAACACTGAAGCTTTCTTT.

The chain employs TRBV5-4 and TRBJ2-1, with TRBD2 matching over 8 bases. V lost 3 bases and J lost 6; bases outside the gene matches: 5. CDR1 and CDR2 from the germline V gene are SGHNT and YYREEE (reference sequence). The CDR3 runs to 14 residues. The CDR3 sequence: CASSYTTSGNEQFF. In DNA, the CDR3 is TGTGCCAGCAGCTATACAACTAGCGGCAATGAGCAGTTCTTC.

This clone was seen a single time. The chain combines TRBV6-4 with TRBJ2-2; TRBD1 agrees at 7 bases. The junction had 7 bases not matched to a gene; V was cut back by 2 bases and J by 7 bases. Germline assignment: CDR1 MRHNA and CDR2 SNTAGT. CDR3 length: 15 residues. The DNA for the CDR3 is TGTGCCAGCAGTGACAGAGGGGGCGCAGGCGGGGAGCTGTTTTTT. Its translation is CASSDRGGAGGELFF.

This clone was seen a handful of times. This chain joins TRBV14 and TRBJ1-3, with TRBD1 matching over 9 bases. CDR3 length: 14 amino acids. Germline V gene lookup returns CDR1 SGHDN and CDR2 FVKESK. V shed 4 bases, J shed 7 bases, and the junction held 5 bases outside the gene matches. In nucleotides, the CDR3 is TGTGCCAGCAGCCTGCGGACAGGGGTTAACACCATATATTTT. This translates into CASSLRTGVNTIYF.

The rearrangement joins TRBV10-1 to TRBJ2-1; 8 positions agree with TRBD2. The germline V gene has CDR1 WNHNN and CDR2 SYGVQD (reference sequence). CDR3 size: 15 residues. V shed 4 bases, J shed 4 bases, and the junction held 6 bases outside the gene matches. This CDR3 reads CASSVLAGTYNEQFF. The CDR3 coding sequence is TGCGCCAGCAGTGTCCTAGCGGGCACTTACAATGAGCAGTTCTTC.